Listed here are 7 T cell receptor beta chains from one sample, sequenced in a study of blood T cell repertoires in COVID-19. Only in-frame clones appear in the TCRdb table, and some are missing; sequencing was by immunoSEQ multiplex PCR. The sample lists about 210,000 clones, around 83% occurring once. The sequenced sample was peripheral blood. These receptors were taken from a man in his forties or fifties with active or convalescent COVID-19.

The gene calls are TRBV27 and TRBJ2-6, with 8 bases identical to TRBD1. Germline V gene lookup returns CDR1 MNHEY and CDR2 SMNVEV (reference sequence). This CDR3 is 16 amino acids long. The trim removed 9 bases at V and 1 base at J, leaving 8 bases unmatched. CDR3 DNA sequence: TGTGCCAGGAAAGGGGGACAGGCTTCTGGGGCCAACGTCCTGACTTTC. Encoded protein: CARKGGQASGANVLTF.

The chain recombines TRBV11-2 with TRBJ2-3; no definite D call. The CDR3 runs 15 residues. V was trimmed by 1 base and J by 2 bases, leaving 10 bases between them. Germline V gives CDR1 SGHAT, CDR2 FQNNGV. The CDR3 DNA reads TGTGCCAGCAGCTTAGGGCGCAGGCTCACAGATACGCAGTATTTT. Its protein product is CASSLGRRLTDTQYF.

Here the CDR3 DNA reads TGTGCCAGCAGCAAAAGGAAAGGGGGTTCCACAGATACGCAGTATTTT. Amino acid sequence: CASSKRKGGSTDTQYF. The J gene is TRBJ2-3, the V gene TRBV21-1; TRBD1 reflects the table's D call only, with no check against the DNA. TRBV21-1 is a pseudogene. The CDR3 has 16 residues.

V is TRBV4-3 and J is TRBJ2-2; 8 bases fit TRBD2. The germline V gene encodes CDR1 LGHNA and CDR2 YSLEER. This CDR3 has 17 amino acids. Losses at the gene ends were 0 bases for V and 0 bases for J; bases not matched to a gene: 3. This CDR3 reads CASSQDLAGSNTGELFF. As DNA, the CDR3 is TGCGCCAGCAGCCAAGATCTAGCGGGTTCGAACACCGGGGAGCTGTTTTTT.

V is TRBV4-2 and J is TRBJ2-7, with TRBD2 as a possible D gene (5 bases). Germline loops: CDR1 LGHNA, CDR2 YNFKEQ. The CDR3 loop spans 13 amino acids. The V gene lost 0 bases and the J gene lost 4 bases, with 7 bases spanning the gap. The CDR3 DNA reads as TGTGCCAGCAGCCAAGATGGAGGTTACGAGCAGTACTTC. Translating it yields CASSQDGGYEQYF.

A word on this clone: The junction differs from germline at one of its ends, possibly a read error. V and J are TRBV5-1 and TRBJ2-1, with 12 bases that match TRBD2. This CDR3 contains 14 residues. The germline CDR1 and CDR2 sequences are SGHRS and YFSETQ. The CDR3 coding sequence is TGCGCCAGCAGCTTGGAATCTAGCGGGGGGGCCCGGATCTTC. It is translated as CASSLESSGGARIF.

V usage is TRBV28 and J usage is TRBJ1-4; D uncertain. CDR1 is MDHEN and CDR2 is SYDVKM in the germline V gene. V was pared by 1 base and J by 5 bases, with 11 bases between. The CDR3 spans 15 residues. The CDR3 region is CASSLYGSQNEKLFF. CDR3 nucleotide sequence: TGTGCCAGCAGTTTATATGGCAGTCAGAATGAAAAACTGTTTTTT.